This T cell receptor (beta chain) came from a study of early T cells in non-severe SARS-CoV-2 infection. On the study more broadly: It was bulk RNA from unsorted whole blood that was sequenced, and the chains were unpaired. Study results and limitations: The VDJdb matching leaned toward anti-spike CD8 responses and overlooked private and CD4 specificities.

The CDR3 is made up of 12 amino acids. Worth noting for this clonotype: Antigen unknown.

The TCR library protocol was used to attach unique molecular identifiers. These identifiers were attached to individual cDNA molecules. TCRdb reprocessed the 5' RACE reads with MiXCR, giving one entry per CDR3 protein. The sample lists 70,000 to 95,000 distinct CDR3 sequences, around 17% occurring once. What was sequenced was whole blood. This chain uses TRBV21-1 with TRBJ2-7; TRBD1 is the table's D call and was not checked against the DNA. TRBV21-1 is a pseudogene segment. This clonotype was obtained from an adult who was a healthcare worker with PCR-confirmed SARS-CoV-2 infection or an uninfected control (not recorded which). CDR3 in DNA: TGTGCCAGCAGCACCCCCGCCAACGAGCAGTACTTC. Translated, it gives CASSTPANEQYF.